This T cell receptor beta chain was found in a study of Ad26.COV2.S vaccination and SARS-CoV-2 variants. The treatment was: roughly 18 received Ad26.COV2.S at low or high dose, single or two shots; about 5 received placebo; per-sample allocation not given. Samples came from day 63 after the first vaccine or placebo injection. Findings and limits, study-wide: Marked by substantial breadth, spike-specific CD8+ and CD4+ T cell responses were reportedly seen after vaccination. Researchers reported similar non-spike TCR breadth in vaccine and placebo recipients.

Worth noting for this clone: Its antigen is still unknown.

Libraries were prepared by immunoSEQ multiplex PCR; TCRdb keeps only in-frame clonotypes and omits some of them. The sample has 250,000 to 300,000 clones, around 87% seen once. This CDR3 is 13 amino acids long. CDR1 is SNHLY, CDR2 FYNNEI, per germline. V was cut by 4 bases and J by 4 bases, with 8 bases left in between. Sample: peripheral blood, taken in a trial of Ad26.COV2.S vaccine versus placebo. The receptor was derived from a person aged 18-60 years who received the Ad26.COV2.S COVID-19 vaccine or a placebo. The chain joins TRBV2 to TRBJ1-5; D remains ambiguous. Here the CDR3 DNA reads TGTGCCAGCAGTGGCGGTGCTAATCAGCCCCAGCATTTT. Protein sequence: CASSGGANQPQHF.